This TCR beta chain was recovered during a study of blood T cells in healthy people across ages. The CDR3 spans 15 residues. Germline-derived CDR1 and CDR2 are LGHNA and YSLEER. Sample-barcoded 5' priming and a J-beta primer mix drove a second PCR of about 7 to 11 cycles. Individual samples furnished no less than 2.5 million CDR3-containing paired-end reads apiece. MiXCR, applied by TCRdb to the 5' RACE reads, yields one record per CDR3 protein. Of nearly 800,000 distinct CDR3 sequences in the sample, approximately 25% were seen once. General observations from the study: Measured against age, TCR beta diversity per million T cells decreased in a roughly linear manner.

As to this clonotype: Its antigen is unknown.

In addition, the sample was reused for a study of T cells of mothers and their children.

The receptor was derived from a boy aged 5-17 years in good health. The chain recombines TRBV4-3 with TRBJ2-5; 7 nucleotides match TRBD1. The J call may be in error: the DNA end matches TRBJ2-1 better. Sequencing was performed on blood. CDR3 in DNA: TGCGCCAGCAGCCAGAGGGACAGACTTGACAATGAGCAGTTCTTC. Translation: CASSQRDRLDNEQFF.